This entry features one T cell receptor (beta chain) sequence. Its specificity is not known. Other DNA sequences in the same sample also yield this CDR3. Amplification used 60 Vbeta primers and 13 Jbeta primers. Assay: immunoSEQ multiplex PCR; the TCRdb copy retains only in-frame clones and omits some. The profile covers tens of thousands of clones, with about 84% appearing a single time and 1.2% taken by the ten largest. Germline CDR1 and CDR2: SQVTM and ANQGSEA. V was trimmed by 4 bases and J by 3 bases, leaving 8 bases between them. The CDR3 is 12 residues long. This record belongs to a study of cytomegalovirus exposure and HLA in healthy donors. Study-wide findings and caveats: The later analysis indicated that the majority of CMV-associated TCR beta chains appeared HLA-restricted. Reports credit the classifier with highly specific, highly sensitive diagnosis of cytomegalovirus status. Beyond CMV serostatus, there was no information to go on about immune exposure.

The sequence derives from a girl between 2 and 10 years old in good health and CMV-seropositive. The chain recombines TRBV29-1 with TRBJ2-3; no clear D gene. The sample taken for sequencing was PBMCs. The CDR3 DNA reads as TGCAGCGTTGTGGCAGGTACAGATACGCAGTATTTT. Its protein is CSVVAGTDTQYF.